Here is one T cell receptor (beta chain) with its context. The antigen it binds to is not known. A junction end diverges from the germline sequence, so it may reflect a read error. This entry comes from a study of immune characterization of retroperitoneal liposarcoma (dated by TCRdb to the late 2010s). For CDR1 and CDR2, the germline V gene lists MRHNA and SNTAGT. The CDR3 has 16 amino acids, counting the end cysteine and phenylalanine. The only DNA kept is the CDR3, 48 bases in frame from the first base. The method behind the library was PCR. The instrument was a NextSeq 500. TCRdb ran its own pipeline on the public reads, namely fastp trimming at Q25 and MiXCR clone calling, and kept in-frame beta chains. Every entry covers one CDR3 protein and lists the most common genes and DNA from its rows. This sample gives approximately 10,000 distinct CDR3 sequences in total; around a quarter of them show up just once. Approximately 19% of the sample comes from the top ten.

Specimen: blood. The sequence joins TRBV6-4 to TRBJ1-3; a weak D assignment points to TRBD1 (6 bases agree). This clonotype originated in a male donor with retroperitoneal liposarcoma. In nucleotides, the sequence is TGTGCCAGCAGTGTTGTGACGGGGGCACAGATAGACACCACATATTTT. It translates to CASSVVTGAQIDTTYF.